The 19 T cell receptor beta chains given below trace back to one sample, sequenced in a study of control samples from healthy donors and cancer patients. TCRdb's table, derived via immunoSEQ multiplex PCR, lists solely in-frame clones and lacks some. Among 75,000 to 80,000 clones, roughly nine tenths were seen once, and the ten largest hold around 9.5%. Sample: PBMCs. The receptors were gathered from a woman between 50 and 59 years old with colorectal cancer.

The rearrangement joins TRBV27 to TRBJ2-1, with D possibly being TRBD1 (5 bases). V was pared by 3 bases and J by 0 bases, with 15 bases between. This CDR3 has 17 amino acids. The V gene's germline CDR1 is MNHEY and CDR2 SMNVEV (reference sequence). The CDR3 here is CASSFVWGPNSYNEQFF. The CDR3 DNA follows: TGTGCCAGCAGTTTCGTTTGGGGCCCGAACTCCTACAATGAGCAGTTCTTC.

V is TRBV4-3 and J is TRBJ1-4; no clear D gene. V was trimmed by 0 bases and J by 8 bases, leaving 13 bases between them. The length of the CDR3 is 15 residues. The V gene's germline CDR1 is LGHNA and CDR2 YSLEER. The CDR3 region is CASSQDLLFQEKLFF. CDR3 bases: TGCGCCAGCAGCCAAGATTTACTCTTTCAGGAAAAACTGTTTTTT.

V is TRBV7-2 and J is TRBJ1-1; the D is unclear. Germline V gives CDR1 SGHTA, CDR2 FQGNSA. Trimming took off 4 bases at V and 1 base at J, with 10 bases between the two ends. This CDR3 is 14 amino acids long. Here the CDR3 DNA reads TGTGCCAGCAGCTCGGGCCCTCGGAACACTGAAGCTTTCTTT. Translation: CASSSGPRNTEAFF.

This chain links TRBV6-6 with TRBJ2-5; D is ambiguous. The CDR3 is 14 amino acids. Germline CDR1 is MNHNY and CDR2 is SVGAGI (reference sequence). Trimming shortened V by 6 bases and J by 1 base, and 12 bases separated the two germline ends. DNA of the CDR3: TGTGCCAGCAGGCCATCAGGAGCCCAAGAGACCCAGTACTTC. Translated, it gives CASRPSGAQETQYF.

The CDR3 nucleotides read TGCGCCAGCAGCTTAGAGAGCTCCTACAATGAGCAGTTCTTC. It is translated as CASSLESSYNEQFF. This sequence joins TRBV5-1 and TRBJ2-1, with D uncertain. CDR3 length: 14 residues. Germline assignment: CDR1 SGHRS and CDR2 YFSETQ. The V end lost 2 bases, the J end lost 0 bases, and 6 bases lay between the germline ends.

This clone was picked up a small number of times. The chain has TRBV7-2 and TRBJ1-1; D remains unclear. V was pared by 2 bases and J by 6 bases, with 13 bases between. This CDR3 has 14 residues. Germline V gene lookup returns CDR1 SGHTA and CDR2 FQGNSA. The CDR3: CASSLQSAGAEAFF. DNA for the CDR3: TGTGCCAGCAGCTTACAATCGGCCGGAGCTGAAGCTTTCTTT.

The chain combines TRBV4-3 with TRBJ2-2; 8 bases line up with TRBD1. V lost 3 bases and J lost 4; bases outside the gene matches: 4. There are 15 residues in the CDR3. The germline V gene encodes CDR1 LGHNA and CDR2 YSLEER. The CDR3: CASSHGQGGTGELFF. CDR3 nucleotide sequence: TGCGCCAGCAGCCACGGACAGGGTGGCACCGGGGAGCTGTTTTTT.

The CDR3 here is CAIAGSATNEKLFF. For the CDR3, the DNA is TGTGCCATCGCCGGGAGTGCAACTAATGAAAAACTGTTTTTT. V usage is TRBV10-3 and J usage is TRBJ1-4; D gene uncertain. Deletions cut 8 bases from V and 0 bases from J, with 10 bases between. This CDR3 has 14 amino acids. In germline, CDR1 is ENHRY, CDR2 SYGVKD.

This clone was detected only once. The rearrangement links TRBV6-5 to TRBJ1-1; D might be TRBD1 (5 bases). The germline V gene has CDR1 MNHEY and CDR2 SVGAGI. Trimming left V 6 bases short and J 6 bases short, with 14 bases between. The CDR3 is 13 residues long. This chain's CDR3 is CASSLQGLSEAFF. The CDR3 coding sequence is TGTGCCAGCAGCCTCCAGGGTCTTTCTGAAGCTTTCTTT.

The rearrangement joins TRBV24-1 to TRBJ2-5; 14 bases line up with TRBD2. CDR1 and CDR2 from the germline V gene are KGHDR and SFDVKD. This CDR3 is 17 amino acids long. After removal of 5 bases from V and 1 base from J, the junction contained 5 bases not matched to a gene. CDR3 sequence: CATSAGLAGGRQETQYF. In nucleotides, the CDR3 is TGTGCCACCAGTGCCGGACTAGCGGGGGGCCGCCAAGAGACCCAGTACTTC.

Here the CDR3 DNA reads TGTGCCAGCAGTCGGGCCGGGTATTCACCCCTCCACTTT. Its translation: CASSRAGYSPLHF. The rearrangement joins TRBV28 to TRBJ1-6; the D is unclear. The CDR3 covers 13 residues. V shed 5 bases and J shed 8 bases, with 10 bases lying between them. Per the germline V gene, CDR1 is MDHEN and CDR2 is SYDVKM.

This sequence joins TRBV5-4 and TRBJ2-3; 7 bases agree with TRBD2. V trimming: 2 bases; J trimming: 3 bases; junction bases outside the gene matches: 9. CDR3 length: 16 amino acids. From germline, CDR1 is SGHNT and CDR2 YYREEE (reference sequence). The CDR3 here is CASSFSGGLSTDTQYF. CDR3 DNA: TGTGCCAGCAGCTTTTCGGGGGGTCTATCGACAGATACGCAGTATTTT.

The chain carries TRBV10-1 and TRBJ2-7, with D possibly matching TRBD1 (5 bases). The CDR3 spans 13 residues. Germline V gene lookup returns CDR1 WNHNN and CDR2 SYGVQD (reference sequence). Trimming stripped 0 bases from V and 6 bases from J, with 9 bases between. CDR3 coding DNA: TGCGCCAGCAGTGAGTCGGTTGGGGCCGAGCAGTACGTC. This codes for CASSESVGAEQYV.

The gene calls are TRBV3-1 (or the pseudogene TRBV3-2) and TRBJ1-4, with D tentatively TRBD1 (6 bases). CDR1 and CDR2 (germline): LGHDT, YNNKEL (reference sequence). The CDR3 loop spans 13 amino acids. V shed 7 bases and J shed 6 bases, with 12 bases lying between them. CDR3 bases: TGTGCCAGCACCGTTAGGGGGGATGAAAAACTGTTTTTT. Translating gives CASTVRGDEKLFF.

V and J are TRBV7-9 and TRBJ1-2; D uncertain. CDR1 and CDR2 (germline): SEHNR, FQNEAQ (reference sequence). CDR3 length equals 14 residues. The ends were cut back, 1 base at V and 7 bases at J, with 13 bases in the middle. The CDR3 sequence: CASSLEEGLRGYTF. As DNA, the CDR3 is TGTGCCAGCAGCTTAGAGGAAGGGCTCCGTGGCTACACCTTC.

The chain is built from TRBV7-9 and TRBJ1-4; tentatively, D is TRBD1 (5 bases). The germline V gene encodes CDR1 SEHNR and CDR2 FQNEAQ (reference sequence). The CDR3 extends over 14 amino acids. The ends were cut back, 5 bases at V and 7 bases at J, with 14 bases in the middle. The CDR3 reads CASSGDRPSEKLFF. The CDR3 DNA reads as TGTGCCAGCAGCGGGGACCGACCCTCTGAAAAACTGTTTTTT. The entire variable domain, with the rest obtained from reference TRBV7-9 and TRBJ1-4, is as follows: DTGVSQNPRHKITKRGQNVTFRCDPISEHNRLYWYRQTLGQGPEFLTYFQNEAQLEKSRLLSDRFSAERPKGSFSTLEIQRTEQGDSAMYLCASSGDRPSEKLFFGSGTQLSVL.

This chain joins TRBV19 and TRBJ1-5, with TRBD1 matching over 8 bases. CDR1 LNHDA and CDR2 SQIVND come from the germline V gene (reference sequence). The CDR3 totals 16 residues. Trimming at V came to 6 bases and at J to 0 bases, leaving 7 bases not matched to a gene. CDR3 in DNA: TGTGCCAGTAGGGCCGGCGACAGGGGTAGCAATCAGCCCCAGCATTTT. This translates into CASRAGDRGSNQPQHF. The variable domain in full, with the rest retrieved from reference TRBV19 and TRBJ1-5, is DGGITQSPKYLFRKEGQNVTLSCEQNLNHDAMYWYRQDPGQGLRLIYYSQIVNDFQKGDIAEGYSVSREKKESFPLTVTSAQKNPTAFYLCASRAGDRGSNQPQHFGDGTRLSIL.

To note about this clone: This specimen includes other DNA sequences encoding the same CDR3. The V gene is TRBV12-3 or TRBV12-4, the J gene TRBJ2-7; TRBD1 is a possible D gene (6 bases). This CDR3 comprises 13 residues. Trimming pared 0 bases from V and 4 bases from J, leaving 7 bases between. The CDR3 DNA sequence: TGTGCCAGCAGTTTAGCAGGGGGTTACGAGCAGTACGTC. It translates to CASSLAGGYEQYV.

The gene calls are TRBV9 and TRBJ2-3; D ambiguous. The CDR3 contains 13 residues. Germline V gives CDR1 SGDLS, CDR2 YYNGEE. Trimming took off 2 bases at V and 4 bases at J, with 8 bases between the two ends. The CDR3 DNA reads TGTGCCAGCAGCGTCTTACGATCAGATACGCAGTATTTT. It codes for CASSVLRSDTQYF.